This TCR beta chain was sequenced for a study of CD4 T cells in relation to SARS-CoV-2 and coronaviruses. Study details: TCR beta CDR3s were sequenced after roughly ten-day antigen culture of PBMCs. A couple of subjects were Hispanic; patients were 8 males and a handful of females. Crossreactive spike epitopes shared across donors were mapped to their HLA restriction.

Germline V lookup: CDR1 SGHRS, CDR2 YFSETQ. The CDR3 has 15 amino acids. Trimming stripped 0 bases from V and 2 bases from J, with 10 bases between. Remarks on this clone: Its target is not known.

TCRdb keeps only in-frame clones here, not all; method: immunoSEQ multiplex PCR. The table includes about 36,000 clones, about 80% detected once. Sorted naive or memory CD4+ cells met CEF peptides for over 9 days. The chain carries TRBV5-1 and TRBJ2-3; tentative D call: TRBD2 (6 bases). Sample: memory CD4+ T cells from PBMCs, cultured in vitro. This TCR was recovered from an adult with COVID-19. The CDR3 coding sequence is TGCGCCAGCAGCTTGGAGGGACTTACCACAGATACGCAGTATTTT. Translation: CASSLEGLTTDTQYF.